The 14 T cell receptor beta chains given below trace back to one sample, sequenced in a study of blood T cell repertoires in COVID-19. Profiled with immunoSEQ multiplex PCR; TCRdb holds only in-frame clones, not every one. The top ten hold 25% to 30% of the sample, which has about 120,000 clones, about 89% seen once. Specimen: peripheral blood. The receptors were gathered from a woman in her 70s with acute or convalescent COVID-19.

The chain couples TRBV7-8 to TRBJ1-2, with D hard to call. The ends were cut back, 8 bases at V and 4 bases at J, with 20 bases in the middle. The CDR3 is 15 amino acids. Germline V gives CDR1 SGHVS, CDR2 FQNEAQ. CDR3: CASAHSRRAIYGYTF. CDR3 coding DNA: TGTGCCAGCGCCCATTCTAGGAGGGCGATCTATGGCTACACCTTC.

V usage is TRBV7-3 and J usage is TRBJ2-2, with TRBD1 matching 7 bases. The CDR3 is made up of 14 amino acids. Germline V gene sequence: CDR1 SGHTA, CDR2 FQGTGA. V dropped 5 bases and J dropped 4; count of bases not matched to a gene: 4. For the CDR3, the DNA is TGTGCCAGCAGCCTCGGGACAGTCACCGGGGAGCTGTTTTTT. Amino acids: CASSLGTVTGELFF.

This chain connects TRBV5-4 to TRBJ2-7; a weak D match, TRBD2 (5 bases). The V and J ends lost 2 bases and 6 bases respectively, with 18 bases between them. The V gene's germline CDR1 is SGHNT and CDR2 YYREEE (reference sequence). The CDR3 runs 15 residues. CDR3 nucleotides: TGTGCCAGCAGCTTAGATAGTCTAGCTGCGGCCGAGCAGTACTTC. It is translated as CASSLDSLAAAEQYF.

The gene calls are TRBV6-5 and TRBJ1-6, with no clear D. Trimming took 1 base from V and 7 from J, leaving 5 bases between them. Germline CDR1 and CDR2: MNHEY and SVGAGI. CDR3 size: 13 residues. CDR3 amino acids: CASSYLLNSPLHF. The CDR3, as DNA: TGTGCCAGCAGTTACTTACTCAATTCACCCCTCCACTTT.

This clone was recorded a few times. V is TRBV5-5 and J is TRBJ1-6; tentative D call: TRBD1 (6 bases). The CDR3 is 15 amino acids. CDR1 and CDR2 (germline): SGHKS, YYEKEE (reference sequence). With 1 base removed from V and 9 bases from J, the gap between germline ends came to 14 bases. CDR3 DNA: TGTGCCAGCAGCTTGACGAGGGGGATTTCTTCACCCCTCCACTTT. It specifies CASSLTRGISSPLHF. Drawing the rest from reference TRBV5-5 and TRBJ1-6, the complete variable domain is DAGVTQSPTHLIKTRGQQVTLRCSPISGHKSVSWYQQVLGQGPQFIFQYYEKEERGRGNFPDRFSARQFPNYSSELNVNALLLGDSALYLCASSLTRGISSPLHFGNGTRLTVT.

This clone turned up a few times. V and J are TRBV15 and TRBJ2-6; D perhaps matches TRBD2 (6 bases). The V end lost 1 base, the J end lost 2 bases, and 9 bases lay between the germline ends. This CDR3 is built from 16 residues. Germline-derived CDR1 and CDR2 are LNHNV and YYDKDF (reference sequence). CDR3 DNA sequence: TGTGCCACCAGCAGAGGGGGAGGAACTGGGGCCAACGTCCTGACTTTC. Translated: CATSRGGGTGANVLTF.

This clone was picked up one time. V is TRBV19 and J is TRBJ1-3, with D hard to call. The V end lost 7 bases, the J end lost 2 bases, and 12 bases lay between the germline ends. The germline V gene has CDR1 LNHDA and CDR2 SQIVND (reference sequence). The CDR3 covers 14 residues. CDR3 region: CASIPAGAGNTIYF. The CDR3 DNA sequence: TGTGCCAGTATCCCGGCCGGGGCTGGAAACACCATATATTTT.

CDR3 sequence reads: CASSLLTGGHGELFF. DNA for the CDR3: TGTGCCAGCAGCCTCCTGACGGGCGGGCACGGGGAGCTGTTTTTT. The chain couples TRBV11-3 to TRBJ2-2; D might be TRBD2 (5 bases). The CDR3 is 15 amino acids. V lost 5 bases to trimming and J lost 7 bases, with 17 bases between them. The germline V gene encodes CDR1 SGHNT and CDR2 YENEEA.

This clone is a singleton in its sample. CDR3 sequence (DNA): TGTGCCAGCAGCCTTGGCCATGGGGGGGTACAGGTCGGTGAGACCCAGTACTTC. Translation: CASSLGHGGVQVGETQYF. The chain links TRBV7-9 to TRBJ2-5, with 7 positions matching TRBD2. The CDR3 contains 18 residues. The V and J ends lost 5 bases and 5 bases, in that order; junction bases with no gene match: 20. Per the germline V gene, CDR1 is SEHNR and CDR2 is FQNEAQ (reference sequence).

This chain connects TRBV5-1 to TRBJ1-5, with a weak D call TRBD1 (6 bases). There are 14 residues in the CDR3. V gave up 4 bases and J gave up 7 bases, with 15 bases separating them. Germline V gives CDR1 SGHRS, CDR2 YFSETQ. This CDR3 reads CASSAGEGDQPQHF. DNA of the CDR3: TGCGCCAGCAGCGCAGGGGAAGGCGACCAGCCCCAGCATTTT.

This chain links TRBV18 with TRBJ1-3; 8 positions agree with TRBD1. CDR3 length equals 16 residues. Germline V gene data show CDR1 as KGHSH and CDR2 as LQKENI. The trim removed 0 bases at V and 4 bases at J, leaving 5 bases unmatched. The CDR3 here is CASSPPTGVDGNTIYF. For the CDR3, the DNA is TGTGCCAGCTCACCACCGACAGGGGTGGACGGAAACACCATATATTTT.

CDR3 protein: CASSSAGATDTQYF. The CDR3 DNA sequence: TGTGCCAGCAGCTCCGCAGGGGCCACAGATACGCAGTATTTT. The gene calls are TRBV7-3 and TRBJ2-3; TRBD1 might be the D (6 bases). With 4 bases removed from V and 2 bases from J, the gap between germline ends came to 10 bases. The V gene's germline CDR1 is SGHTA and CDR2 FQGTGA. The CDR3 sequence is 14 residues long.

V and J are TRBV5-4 and TRBJ1-3; D unclear. V was trimmed by 4 bases and J by 1 base, leaving 9 bases between them. The germline gives CDR1 SGHNT, CDR2 YYREEE (reference sequence). The CDR3 totals 14 residues. This chain's CDR3 is CASSPPGSGNTIYF. For the CDR3, the DNA is TGTGCCAGCAGCCCCCCGGGGTCTGGAAACACCATATATTTT.

The chain recombines TRBV18 with TRBJ2-5, with TRBD2 as a possible D gene (6 bases). The CDR3 runs 17 residues. Germline values: CDR1 KGHSH, CDR2 LQKENI. V lost 2 bases and J 5 bases, leaving 21 bases between the germline ends. DNA of the CDR3: TGTGCCAGCTCACCAAATCTGGGGGGAGGAATCGCGGAGACCCAGTACTTC. Amino acids: CASSPNLGGGIAETQYF.